These T cell receptor beta chains were read from a single sample in a study of blood T cell repertoires in COVID-19. Data came from immunoSEQ multiplex PCR; TCRdb stores just in-frame clones and leaves some out. The profile shows about 210,000 clones, approximately 80% of them singletons. Sequencing input: peripheral blood. These TCRs come from a man aged 50 or older with active or convalescent COVID-19. Each CDR3 is given with its conserved first and last residue. A D gene is named only where the DNA matches it firmly. Size tells how often a clone was seen (once, few, many) or the class of an expanded clone, and some rows leave it out.

J,V,size,D,CDR3,DNA
TRBJ1-4,TRBV6-5,NA,NA,CASSYQGGEKLFF,TGTGCCAGCAGTTACCAGGGTGGGGAAAAACTGTTTTTT
TRBJ1-1,TRBV5-8,NA,TRBD1,CASSSGTGAMNTEAFF,TGTGCCAGCAGCTCGGGGACAGGGGCCATGAACACTGAAGCTTTCTTT
TRBJ2-2,TRBV5-1,NA,TRBD1,CASSFGTVNTGELFF,TGCGCCAGCAGCTTCGGGACAGTGAACACCGGGGAGCTGTTTTTT
TRBJ1-2,TRBV2,few,TRBD1,CASSSGGVFYGYTF,TGTGCCAGCAGCTCAGGGGGCGTTTTCTATGGCTACACCTTC
TRBJ1-2,TRBV28,NA,TRBD1,CASSISPDRGPNYGYTF,TGTGCCAGCAGCATATCCCCGGACAGGGGCCCGAACTATGGCTACACCTTC
TRBJ1-1,TRBV7-9,NA,NA,CASSLREDTEAFF,TGTGCCAGCAGCCTCAGGGAGGACACTGAAGCTTTCTTT
TRBJ1-5,TRBV2,NA,TRBD1,CASSVYRDRDNQPQHF,TGTGCCAGCAGTGTATACCGGGACAGGGACAATCAGCCCCAGCATTTT
TRBJ2-7,TRBV27,once,NA,CASSLSRPSSYEQYF,TGTGCCAGCAGTTTATCCCGTCCTTCTTCCTACGAGCAGTACTTC
TRBJ2-7,TRBV28,NA,NA,CASSLWRNGEQYF,TGTGCCAGCAGTTTATGGCGGAATGGGGAGCAGTACTTC
TRBJ2-2,TRBV6-6,once,NA,CASSLNRVRDTGELFF,TGTGCCAGCAGTTTGAACAGGGTTAGGGACACCGGGGAGCTGTTTTTT
TRBJ2-3,TRBV7-3,NA,NA,CASSRDSYTDTQYF,TGTGCCAGCAGCAGGGACTCCTACACAGATACGCAGTATTTT
TRBJ2-5,TRBV15,NA,TRBD1,CATSSVTGGTETQYF,TGTGCCACCAGCAGTGTTACAGGGGGGACAGAGACCCAGTACTTC
TRBJ1-2,TRBV3-1/TRBV3-2,NA,TRBD1,CASSQSHSGGTMSYTF,TGTGCCAGCAGCCAGTCTCACTCAGGGGGAACTATGAGCTACACCTTC
TRBJ2-5,TRBV29-1,NA,TRBD2,CSGGLADETQYF,TGCAGCGGGGGACTAGCGGATGAGACCCAGTACTTC
TRBJ2-5,TRBV7-3,NA,TRBD1,CASSSGQGETQYF,TGTGCCAGCAGCTCCGGACAGGGAGAGACCCAGTACTTC
TRBJ2-7,TRBV18,NA,TRBD1,CASSPRTGDGEQYF,TGTGCCAGCTCACCACGGACAGGGGATGGTGAGCAGTACTTC
TRBJ2-5,TRBV7-2,NA,TRBD2,CASARGGEETQYF,TGTGCCAGCGCTCGGGGGGGGGAAGAGACCCAGTACTTC
TRBJ1-1,TRBV6-5,NA,NA,CASSYSMGANTEAFF,TGTGCCAGCAGTTACTCGATGGGAGCGAACACTGAAGCTTTCTTT
TRBJ1-1,TRBV18,NA,NA,CASSPTLPGVRTEAFF,TGTGCCAGCTCGCCTACGCTCCCAGGGGTTCGTACTGAAGCTTTCTTT
TRBJ2-6,TRBV2,NA,NA,CASRQTGTGANVLTF,TGTGCCAGCCGACAAACAGGGACTGGGGCCAACGTCCTGACTTTC
TRBJ1-2,TRBV3-1/TRBV3-2,NA,NA,CASSQRESGVPIF,TGTGCCAGCAGCCAAAGGGAGTCGGGCGTCCCAATCTTC
TRBJ2-3,TRBV2,NA,TRBD1,CASSGDRGRADTQYF,TGTGCCAGCAGTGGGGACAGGGGGCGCGCAGATACGCAGTATTTT
TRBJ2-5,TRBV6-2/TRBV6-3,NA,NA,CASSRGFTETQYF,TGTGCCAGCAGTAGAGGGTTTACAGAGACCCAGTACTTC
TRBJ1-3,TRBV19,NA,NA,CASTSLAGSGNTIYF,TGTGCCAGTACCTCACTTGCTGGCTCTGGAAACACCATATATTTT
TRBJ2-2,TRBV24-1,NA,NA,CATSDSGRATGELFF,TGTGCCACCAGTGATTCGGGCAGGGCCACCGGGGAGCTGTTTTTT
TRBJ2-1,TRBV4-1,NA,TRBD2,CASSQELGGIAGGYIGEQFF,TGCGCCAGCAGCCAAGAACTCGGGGGGATAGCGGGAGGATACATTGGTGAGCAGTTCTTC
TRBJ1-5,TRBV7-2,NA,NA,CASSSTRGSNQPQHF,TGTGCCAGCAGCTCTACCAGGGGAAGCAATCAGCCCCAGCATTTT
TRBJ2-2,TRBV19,NA,NA,CASSTGGAGELFF,TGTGCCAGTAGTACCGGGGGTGCCGGGGAGCTGTTTTTT
TRBJ1-4,TRBV12-3/TRBV12-4,NA,TRBD1,CASTFDRDEKLFF,TGTGCCAGCACCTTCGACAGGGACGAAAAACTGTTTTTT
TRBJ1-6,TRBV6-6,NA,NA,CASSYWATGNNSPLHF,TGTGCCAGCAGTTACTGGGCAACAGGGAATAATTCACCCCTCCACTTT
TRBJ2-7,TRBV13,NA,NA,CASSLQSLEQYF,TGTGCCAGCAGCTTACAGTCGCTGGAGCAGTACTTC
TRBJ2-7,TRBV7-2,once,NA,CASSLTGSRALSYEQYF,TGTGCCAGCAGCTTAACCGGGTCGAGGGCTCTATCCTACGAGCAGTACTTC
TRBJ1-2,TRBV29-1,NA,TRBD1,CSAVGAVTGERGYTF,TGCAGCGCAGTTGGCGCCGTAACAGGGGAGCGAGGCTACACCTTC
TRBJ2-4,TRBV12-3/TRBV12-4,once,NA,CASSPGVGPQYF,TGTGCCAGCAGTCCCGGTGTGGGGCCCCAGTACTTC
TRBJ2-1,TRBV14,NA,TRBD2,CASSQDHGRGSYNEQFF,TGTGCCAGCAGCCAAGATCATGGGAGGGGCTCCTACAATGAGCAGTTCTTC
TRBJ2-3,TRBV6-2/TRBV6-3,NA,TRBD2,CASSYSIGSGGYTQYF,TGTGCCAGCAGTTACTCGATCGGTAGCGGGGGATATACGCAGTATTTT
TRBJ2-7,TRBV7-2,NA,NA,CASRHGLPPYEQYF,TGTGCCAGCAGACACGGACTACCGCCCTACGAGCAGTACTTC
TRBJ1-4,TRBV3-1/TRBV3-2,NA,TRBD1,CASSPDRGNGKLFF,TGTGCCAGCAGCCCGGACAGGGGTAACGGAAAACTGTTTTTT
TRBJ1-1,TRBV19,NA,NA,CASSIGAANMNTEAFF,TGTGCCAGTAGTATTGGGGCAGCCAACATGAACACTGAAGCTTTCTTT
TRBJ2-3,TRBV4-1,NA,NA,CASSQGVRVARTDTQYF,TGCGCCAGCAGCCAAGGGGTCCGGGTAGCGCGCACAGATACGCAGTATTTT
TRBJ2-3,TRBV7-3,NA,TRBD1,CASSLQGATDTQYF,TGTGCCAGCAGCCTACAGGGGGCTACAGATACGCAGTATTTT